This T cell receptor beta chain was captured in a study of blood T cells in healthy people across ages. General study points: Any conclusive comparison of naive versus antigen-experienced cells was prevented by using unsorted PBMCs.

Only a few counts were recorded for this clonotype. As yet, its antigen is unknown. Sample-barcoded 5' priming and a J-beta primer mix drove a second PCR of about 7 to 12 cycles. Each cDNA molecule carried a tag from a template-switch adaptor that contained 12 random nucleotides. In TCRdb, the 5' RACE reads were re-called with MiXCR into one record per CDR3 protein. Among some 730,000 distinct CDR3 sequences listed, about 20% were seen once. V lost 4 bases and J 2 bases, leaving 11 bases between the germline ends. There are 14 residues in the CDR3. Germline V gene sequence: CDR1 MDHEN, CDR2 SYDVKM. This sequence joins TRBV28 and TRBJ1-2; D unclear. The source material was blood. This receptor was identified in a man aged 70-80 years in good health. CDR3: CASSWGGLNYGYTF. DNA of the CDR3: TGTGCCAGCAGTTGGGGAGGGTTAAACTATGGCTACACCTTC.